This T cell receptor (beta chain) derives from a study of T cell responses to AZD1222 COVID-19 vaccine. Study results and caveats: Vaccination with two AZD1222 doses was followed by a rise in Spike-specific TCR breadth and depth. Donors were chiefly white British, with a greater number of females, and clonal diversity was perhaps underestimated. Repertoire sampling occurred only after the peak T cell response.

Looked up from germline, CDR1 is LNHDA and CDR2 is SQIVND (reference sequence). V lost 9 bases to trimming and J lost 4 bases; unmatched junction nucleotides: 5. This CDR3 has 13 residues. With respect to this clone: Its antigen is unknown.

Using immunoSEQ multiplex PCR, the repertoire was profiled, and TCRdb retains in-frame clones only, with some absent. The profile covers 150,000 or so clones, with 80% to 95% appearing a single time and 5% taken by the ten largest. Sequencing was performed on peripheral blood, taken on day 0 of AZD1222 vaccination. This chain connects TRBV19 to TRBJ2-1; 8 bases match TRBD1. This receptor was obtained from an adult in good health. In DNA, the CDR3 is TGTGCCAGCAGGGGGCCTAATTACAATGAGCAGTTCTTC. Its protein product is CASRGPNYNEQFF.